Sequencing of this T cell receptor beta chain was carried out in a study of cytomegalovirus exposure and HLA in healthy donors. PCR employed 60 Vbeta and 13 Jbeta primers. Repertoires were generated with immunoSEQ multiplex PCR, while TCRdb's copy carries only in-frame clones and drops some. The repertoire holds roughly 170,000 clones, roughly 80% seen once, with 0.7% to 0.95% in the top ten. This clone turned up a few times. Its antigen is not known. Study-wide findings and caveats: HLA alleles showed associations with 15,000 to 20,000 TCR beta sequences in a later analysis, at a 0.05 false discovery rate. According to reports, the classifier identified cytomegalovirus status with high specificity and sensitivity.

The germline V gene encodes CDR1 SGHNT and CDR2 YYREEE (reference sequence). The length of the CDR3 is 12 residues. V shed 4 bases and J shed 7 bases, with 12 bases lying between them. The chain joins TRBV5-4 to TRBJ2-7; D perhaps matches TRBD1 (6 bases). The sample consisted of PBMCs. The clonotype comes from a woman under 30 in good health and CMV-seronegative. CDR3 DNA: TGTGCCAGCAGCCGGACAGTAGGGGAGCAGTACTTC. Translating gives CASSRTVGEQYF.